The clone carrying this T cell receptor beta chain was detected a few times. The CDR3 totals 14 residues. Germline V gene lookup returns CDR1 LNHDA and CDR2 SQIVND (reference sequence). V shed 11 bases and J shed 9 bases, with 23 bases lying between them. The source of the sample is a study of blood T cell repertoires in COVID-19. About the study: Collection of acute and convalescent COVID-19 samples took place in the United States, Italy and Spain. The analysed material was cDNA or gDNA that came from T cells, B-cell-depleted T cells, or PBMCs.

As handled by the study authors: It was from reference gene primer amplification that nucleated cell counts were estimated. Profiling relied on immunoSEQ multiplex PCR, and the TCRdb table lists in-frame clones only, not all of them. V and J calls and clone size follow that table, whereas D and trimming were derived from the DNA. The sample carries around 130,000 clones, approximately 86% recorded once. The chain couples TRBV19 to TRBJ2-1; a weak D match, TRBD2 (6 bases). Sequenced input: peripheral blood. The origin of this receptor is a woman aged 50 to 65 who had recovered from COVID-19. CDR3 region: CAHISGEALGEQFF. CDR3 coding DNA: TGTGCCCATATATCCGGGGAGGCTTTGGGTGAGCAGTTCTTC.